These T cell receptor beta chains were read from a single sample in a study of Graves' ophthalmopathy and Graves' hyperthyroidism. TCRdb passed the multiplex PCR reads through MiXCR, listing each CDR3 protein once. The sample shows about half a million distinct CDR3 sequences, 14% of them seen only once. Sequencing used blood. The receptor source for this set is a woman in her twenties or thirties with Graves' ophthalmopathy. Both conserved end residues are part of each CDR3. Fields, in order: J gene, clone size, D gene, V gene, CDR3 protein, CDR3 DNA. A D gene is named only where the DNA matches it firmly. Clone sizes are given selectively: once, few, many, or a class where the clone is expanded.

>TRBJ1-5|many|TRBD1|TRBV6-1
CASSGQGANQPQHF
TGTGCCAGCAGTGGGCAGGGGGCCAATCAGCCCCAGCATTTT
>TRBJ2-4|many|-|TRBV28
CASSNTDSDIQYF
TGTGCCAGCAGTAATACTGACTCAGACATTCAGTACTTC
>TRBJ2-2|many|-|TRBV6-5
CASSYYLDSTGELFF
TGTGCCAGCAGTTACTACCTAGATAGCACCGGGGAGCTGTTTTTT
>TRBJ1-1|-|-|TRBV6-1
CASSVTADTEAFF
TGTGCCAGCAGCGTGACCGCCGACACTGAAGCTTTCTTT
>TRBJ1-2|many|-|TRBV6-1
CASSGGPEATF
TGTGCCAGCAGTGGCGGCCCAGAGGCCACCTTC
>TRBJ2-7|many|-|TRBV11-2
CASSSSGRRGSYEQYF
TGTGCCAGCAGCTCTAGTGGTCGCAGGGGATCCTACGAGCAGTACTTC
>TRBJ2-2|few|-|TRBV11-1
CASTPTGSGELFF
TGTGCCAGCACCCCAACGGGATCCGGGGAGCTGTTTTTT
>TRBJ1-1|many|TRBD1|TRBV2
CASTAGQGPIMNTEAFF
TGTGCCAGCACCGCGGGACAGGGCCCGATCATGAACACTGAAGCTTTCTTT
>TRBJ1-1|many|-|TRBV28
CASSGHFNTEAFF
TGTGCCAGCAGCGGACATTTCAACACTGAAGCTTTCTTT
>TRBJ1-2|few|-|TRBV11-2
CASEGLNYGYTF
TGTGCCAGCGAGGGACTGAACTATGGCTACACCTTC
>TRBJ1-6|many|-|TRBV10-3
CAISAGENSPLHF
TGTGCCATCAGTGCAGGGGAAAATTCACCCCTCCACTTT
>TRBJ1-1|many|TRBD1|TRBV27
CASRVGTGLGTEAFF
TGTGCCAGCAGGGTTGGGACAGGGCTGGGGACTGAAGCTTTCTTT
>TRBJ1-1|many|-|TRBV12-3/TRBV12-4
CASSSGTSEAFF
TGTGCCAGCAGTTCAGGGACATCTGAAGCTTTCTTT
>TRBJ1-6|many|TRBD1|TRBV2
CASSETGGYSPLHF
TGTGCCAGCAGTGAAACAGGGGGCTATTCACCCCTCCACTTT
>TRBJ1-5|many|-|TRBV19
CASSIGRGGQPQHF
TGTGCCAGTAGTATAGGCAGGGGCGGTCAGCCCCAGCATTTT
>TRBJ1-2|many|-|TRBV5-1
CASSSDWGPYGYTF
TGCGCCAGCAGCTCGGACTGGGGGCCCTATGGCTACACCTTC
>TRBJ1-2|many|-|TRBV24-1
CATSPLYTF
TGTGCCACTAGCCCCCTCTACACCTTC
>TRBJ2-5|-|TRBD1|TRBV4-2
CASSPQGAGYPQETQYF
TGTGCCAGCAGCCCCCAGGGGGCGGGGTACCCCCAAGAGACCCAGTACTTC
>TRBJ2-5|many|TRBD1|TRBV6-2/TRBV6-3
CASSYGTEGKTQYF
TGTGCCAGCAGTTACGGGACAGAGGGCAAGACCCAGTACTTC
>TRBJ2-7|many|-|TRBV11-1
CASSQSGGRLASYEQYF
TGTGCCAGCAGCCAATCTGGAGGACGGCTAGCCTCCTACGAGCAGTACTTC
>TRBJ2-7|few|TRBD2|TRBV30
CAWSGRGVIYEQYF
TGTGCCTGGAGTGGACGGGGGGTAATATACGAGCAGTACTTC
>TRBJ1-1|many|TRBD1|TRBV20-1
CSASRQGALTEAFF
TGCAGTGCTAGCAGACAGGGGGCGCTGACTGAAGCTTTCTTT
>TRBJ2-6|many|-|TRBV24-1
CATSDSIRQAEANVLTF
TGTGCCACCAGTGATTCCATTCGACAGGCAGAAGCCAACGTCCTGACTTTC
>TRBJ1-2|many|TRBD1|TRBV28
CASRDRVGYTF
TGTGCCAGCAGAGACAGGGTGGGGTACACCTTC
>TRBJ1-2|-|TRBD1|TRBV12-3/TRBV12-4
CASSTRDRGSTGYTF
TGTGCCAGCAGTACTCGGGACAGGGGTTCTACTGGCTACACCTTC
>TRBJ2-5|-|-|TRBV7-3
CASRPWAGSETQYF
TGTGCCAGCAGACCCTGGGCAGGGTCCGAGACCCAGTACTTC
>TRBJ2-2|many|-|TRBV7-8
CASSLGPDTGELFF
TGTGCCAGCAGCTTGGGGCCCGACACCGGGGAGCTGTTTTTT
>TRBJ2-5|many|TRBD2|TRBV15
CATSRDIREGRETQYF
TGTGCCACCAGCAGAGATATCCGGGAGGGCCGAGAGACCCAGTACTTC
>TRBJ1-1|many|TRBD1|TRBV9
CASSVGTVNTEAFF
TGTGCCAGCAGCGTGGGGACAGTCAACACTGAAGCTTTCTTT
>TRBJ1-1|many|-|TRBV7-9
CASTDNTEAFF
TGTGCCAGCACAGACAACACTGAAGCTTTCTTT
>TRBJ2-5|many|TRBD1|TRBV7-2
CASSSGTGGETQYF
TGTGCCAGCAGCTCCGGGACAGGGGGCGAGACCCAGTACTTC
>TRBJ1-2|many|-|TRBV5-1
CASSLGGQQKGNGYTF
TGCGCCAGCAGCTTGGGGGGACAACAAAAGGGTAATGGCTACACCTTC
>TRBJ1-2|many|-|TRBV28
CASRQSNYGYTF
TGTGCCAGCAGACAGTCTAACTATGGCTACACCTTC
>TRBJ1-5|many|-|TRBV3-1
CASSQDPRNQPQHF
TGTGCCAGCAGCCAAGACCCCAGAAATCAGCCCCAGCATTTT
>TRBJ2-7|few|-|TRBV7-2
CASSLASFEEQYF
TGTGCCAGCAGCTTAGCTTCTTTTGAGGAGCAGTACTTC